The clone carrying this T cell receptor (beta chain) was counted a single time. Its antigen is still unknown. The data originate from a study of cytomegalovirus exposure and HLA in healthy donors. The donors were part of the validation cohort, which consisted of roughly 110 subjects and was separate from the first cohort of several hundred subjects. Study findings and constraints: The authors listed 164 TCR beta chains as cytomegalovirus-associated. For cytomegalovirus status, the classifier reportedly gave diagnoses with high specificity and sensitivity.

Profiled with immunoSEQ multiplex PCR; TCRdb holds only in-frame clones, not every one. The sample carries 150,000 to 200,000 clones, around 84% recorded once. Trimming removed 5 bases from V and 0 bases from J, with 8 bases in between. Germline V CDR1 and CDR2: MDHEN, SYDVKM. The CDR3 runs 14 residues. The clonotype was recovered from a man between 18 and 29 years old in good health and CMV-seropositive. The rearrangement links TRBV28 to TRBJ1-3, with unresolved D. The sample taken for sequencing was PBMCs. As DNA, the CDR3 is TGTGCCAGCAGTACGGTTAGCTCTGGAAACACCATATATTTT. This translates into CASSTVSSGNTIYF.